A selection of T cell receptor beta chains follows, all from one sample in a study of CD8+CD57+ T cells in acquired aplastic anemia. TCRdb reanalysed the reads using MiXCR and keeps one entry per CDR3 protein. The sample has approximately 150,000 distinct CDR3 sequences; 65% to 75% are singletons. Sequencing was performed on sorted CD4+, CD8+, or CD8+CD57+ T cells (not recorded which) from PBMCs. The receptors were gathered from a human donor with aplastic anemia. CDR3s include the opening cysteine and the closing phenylalanine or tryptophan. D genes are given only for firm matches. Where a row states a size, it is once, few, many or the class of an expanded clone; other rows omit it.

d_gene	v_gene	j_gene	abundance	CDR3nt	CDR3aa
NA	TRBV10-3	TRBJ2-1	NA	TGTGCCATCAGTGCCGGCACAGGGAAAGGTAATGAGCAGTTCTTC	CAISAGTGKGNEQFF
NA	TRBV7-6	TRBJ1-1	NA	TGTGCCAGCAGTAAGACTAGGACCGAAACTGAAGCTTTCTTT	CASSKTRTETEAFF
NA	TRBV7-9	TRBJ2-5	few	TGTGCCAGCAGCGGGCGACAGGAGCAAGAGACCCAGTACTTC	CASSGRQEQETQYF
TRBD1	TRBV2	TRBJ1-5	NA	TGTGCCAGCAGTGCCGCGGACAGGGTCTTCAATCAGCCCCAGCATTTT	CASSAADRVFNQPQHF
NA	TRBV12-3/TRBV12-4	TRBJ2-3	few	TGTGCCAGCAGTTCGGCCTATACGCAGTATTTT	CASSSAYTQYF
NA	TRBV7-3	TRBJ2-2	few	TGTGCCAGCAGCTTAACGATTCCAGGGGCCGACACCGGGGAGCTGTTTTTT	CASSLTIPGADTGELFF
NA	TRBV24-1	TRBJ2-3	few	TGTGCCACCAACGGGGCAGGAGATACGCAGTATTTT	CATNGAGDTQYF
TRBD1	TRBV19	TRBJ1-5	few	TGTGCCAGTAGTATGTTCACAGGGGGGAATCAGCCCCAGCATTTT	CASSMFTGGNQPQHF
NA	TRBV14	TRBJ2-7	NA	TGTGCCAGCAGCCAACGAGTAGAGCAGTACTTC	CASSQRVEQYF
NA	TRBV19	TRBJ2-1	NA	TGTGCCAGTAGTATAAGCGCTAATGAGCAGTTCTTC	CASSISANEQFF
TRBD1	TRBV19	TRBJ2-7	NA	TGTGCCAGTAAAATGCAGGGGGCTAGCTACGAGCAGTACTTC	CASKMQGASYEQYF
NA	TRBV28	TRBJ2-7	many	TGTGCCAGCAGTTTGGGGAGGGGGAGCTACGAGCAGTACTTC	CASSLGRGSYEQYF
TRBD2	TRBV6-4	TRBJ2-1	many	TGTGCCAGCAGTGTCAGAAGCGGGGGGGCCTACAATGAGCAGTTCTTC	CASSVRSGGAYNEQFF
NA	TRBV10-2	TRBJ2-1	NA	TGCGCCAGCAGCGGACCGTACTCCTACAATGAGCAGTTCTTC	CASSGPYSYNEQFF
NA	TRBV19	TRBJ1-6	medium-sized	TGTGCCAGTAGTATTGGGGCATCACCCCTCCACTTT	CASSIGASPLHF
NA	TRBV29-1	TRBJ2-7	NA	TGCAGCGTTGGAGACGGCTACGAGCAGTACTTC	CSVGDGYEQYF
NA	TRBV7-8	TRBJ1-6	NA	TGTGCCAGCAGTTCGGGGGGGCCGGTGGGATCACCCCTCCACTTT	CASSSGGPVGSPLHF
TRBD1	TRBV7-9	TRBJ2-1	NA	TGTGCCAGCAGCTTGTCGGGGACAGGGCGAGTAGGTAATGAGCAGTTCTTC	CASSLSGTGRVGNEQFF
NA	TRBV20-1	TRBJ2-7	NA	TGCAGTGCTAGAGAGGGATACTCCTACGAGCAGTACTTC	CSAREGYSYEQYF
NA	TRBV15	TRBJ2-7	NA	TGTGCCACCAGCAGAGCGGCCGGGAACGAGCAGTACTTC	CATSRAAGNEQYF
NA	TRBV15	TRBJ2-1	few	TGTGCCACCAGCAGAGATGAGTGGGGGGGGACAGACGACAATGAGCAGTTCTTC	CATSRDEWGGTDDNEQFF
NA	TRBV5-8	TRBJ2-7	NA	TGTGCCAGCCGAATCGGGATCTACGAGCAGTACTTC	CASRIGIYEQYF
NA	TRBV6-6	TRBJ1-1	NA	TGTGCCAGCACCTATTCAGGACCGGGGGGAGCTTTCTTT	CASTYSGPGGAFF
NA	TRBV14	TRBJ2-3	NA	TGTGCCAGCAGCCAAGGTCGAGCAACAGATACGCAGTATTTT	CASSQGRATDTQYF
TRBD2	TRBV10-2	TRBJ2-3	NA	TGCGCCAGCCAGAGGACTAGCGGGAGCACAGATACGCAGTATTTT	CASQRTSGSTDTQYF
NA	TRBV29-1	TRBJ2-5	NA	TGCAGAGTCAAGTACAGAAGGTCCACCCAAGAGACCCAGTACTTC	CRVKYRRSTQETQYF
TRBD1	TRBV6-1	TRBJ1-6	many	TGTGCCAGCGGACAGGGGGCGAATTCACCCCTCCACTTT	CASGQGANSPLHF
NA	TRBV20-1	TRBJ2-3	NA	TGCAGTGCTAGAGATCGGAGTGGGGGGGCTTTTACAGATACGCAGTATTTT	CSARDRSGGAFTDTQYF
NA	TRBV10-3	TRBJ2-5	NA	TGTGCCATCAGTGATGGGGTAGGGGAGACCCAGTACTTC	CAISDGVGETQYF
NA	TRBV15	TRBJ1-6	few	TGTGCCACCAGCAGAGATGGGGGGCTTAATTCACCCCTCCACTTT	CATSRDGGLNSPLHF
TRBD1	TRBV19	TRBJ1-6	NA	TGTGCCAGTAGCGGGACAGGAGCTACCTATAATTCACCCCTCCACTTT	CASSGTGATYNSPLHF
NA	TRBV7-6	TRBJ2-3	NA	TGTGCCAGCAGCATAGGATCCGTCAGCTCCACAGATACGCAGTATTTT	CASSIGSVSSTDTQYF
NA	TRBV29-1	TRBJ2-1	NA	TGCAGCGTTGAAACAGGGAATTTCGACAATGAGCAGCTCTTC	CSVETGNFDNEQLF
NA	TRBV15	TRBJ2-7	NA	TGTGCCACCAGCACCAGGGTGGGTGAGAACGAGCAGTACTTC	CATSTRVGENEQYF
TRBD1	TRBV7-2	TRBJ2-1	NA	TGTGCCAGCAGCCCAAGGGGACAGGGAGACAATGAGCAGTTCTTC	CASSPRGQGDNEQFF
NA	TRBV20-1	TRBJ2-5	NA	TGCAGTGCGGGGCTCGGGGGCCGTGACCAAGAGACCCAGTACTTC	CSAGLGGRDQETQYF
TRBD1	TRBV6-2/TRBV6-3	TRBJ1-5	many	TGTGCCAGCAGTTACTTACTGACAGGGAAACAGGATTTT	CASSYLLTGKQDF
TRBD1	TRBV29-1	TRBJ2-3	NA	TGCAGCGTTGAACCTGGGACAGGAGTCCCCTCACATACGCAGTATTTT	CSVEPGTGVPSHTQYF
NA	TRBV20-1	TRBJ1-1	NA	TGCAGTGCTAGCCTAAACACTGAAGCTTTCTTT	CSASLNTEAFF
TRBD2	TRBV7-7	TRBJ2-5	NA	TGTGCTAGCAGCTTAGGTGGTTGGGGTAGCGGGGGCCAAGAGACCCAGTACTTC	CASSLGGWGSGGQETQYF
TRBD1	TRBV19	TRBJ1-4	NA	TGTGCCAGTAGTATAGCGGACAGGGGAAGTGAAAAACTGTTTTTT	CASSIADRGSEKLFF
NA	TRBV7-8	TRBJ2-1	NA	TGTGCCAGCAGCCCACCTCTCAGGGGCGCCCACAATGAGCAGTTCTTC	CASSPPLRGAHNEQFF
NA	TRBV4-3	TRBJ1-1	many	TGCGCCAGCAGCCAAGTTGTGGACAGCCTTACTGAAGCTTTCTTT	CASSQVVDSLTEAFF
NA	TRBV25-1	TRBJ1-3	NA	TGTGCCAGCACCTCCTCGGGATCTGGAAACACCATATATTTT	CASTSSGSGNTIYF
NA	TRBV7-7	TRBJ2-5	NA	TGTTCCAGCAGTCAAGGGGAGACCCAGTACTTC	CSSSQGETQYF
NA	TRBV7-8	TRBJ2-1	NA	TGTGCCAGCAGCCAAGGGGGGCGGGTTGGGGTAGAGCAGTTCTTC	CASSQGGRVGVEQFF
NA	TRBV15	TRBJ2-3	NA	TGTGCCACCAGCAGAGAAAGGGGGAGGGTGGATACGCAGTGTTTT	CATSRERGRVDTQCF
TRBD1	TRBV5-5	TRBJ2-2	NA	TGTGCCAGCACCGGGGACAGCTACGACAACACCGGGGAGCTGTTTTTT	CASTGDSYDNTGELFF
NA	TRBV10-3	TRBJ2-3	NA	TGTGCCATCAGTGAGTCCTCAGTAAAGGGTACGCAGTATTTT	CAISESSVKGTQYF
TRBD2	TRBV24-1	TRBJ2-5	NA	TGTGCCACCAGTACCGGGACTAGCGGGAGTCAAGAGACCCAGTACTTC	CATSTGTSGSQETQYF
NA	TRBV7-9	TRBJ2-2	NA	TGTGCCAGCAGACAACTAGCCGCCGGGGAGCTGTTTTTT	CASRQLAAGELFF
NA	TRBV24-1	TRBJ2-3	once	TGTGCCACCAGCACCCCGGGGGATACGCAGTATTTT	CATSTPGDTQYF